The 12 T cell receptor beta chains listed next were all sequenced from one sample in a study of regulatory T cells in long-lasting Graves disease. Time point in this sample: persistent/refractory GD, antithyroid drugs over 5 years with positive TRAb. PBMCs were the source of the RNA used for TCR sequencing. According to the study, TCR beta libraries were built with iRepertoire HTBI primers and CDR3-region Arm-PCR. TCRdb passed the multiplex PCR reads through MiXCR, listing each CDR3 protein once. This table holds approximately 690,000 distinct CDR3 sequences, about 30% found once. This material consisted of peripheral blood mononuclear cells (PBMCs), taken when the disease was refractory, from a patient treated with antithyroid drugs. Receptor source: a female donor with Graves disease.

The table lists this clonotype with a few counts. This chain connects TRBV20-1 to TRBJ1-1; unclear D gene. Germline V CDR1 and CDR2: DFQATT, SNEGSKA (reference sequence). Trimming shortened V by 5 bases and J by 4 bases, and 17 bases separated the two germline ends. The CDR3 extends over 14 amino acids. Here the CDR3 DNA reads TGCAGTGCTCCAAAGGGCCTAAGGAGCACTGAAGCTTTCTTT. Translating it yields CSAPKGLRSTEAFF.

The J gene is TRBJ1-5, the V gene TRBV12-3 or TRBV12-4; the D is unclear. The CDR3 is made up of 14 amino acids. Deletions cut 3 bases from V and 4 bases from J, with 10 bases between. The CDR3 nucleotides read TGTGCCAGCAGTTTTGGGCAGGCTAATCAGCCCCAGCATTTT. Protein product: CASSFGQANQPQHF.

The rearrangement uses TRBV6-5 and TRBJ1-1; D remains ambiguous. This CDR3 is built from 13 residues. Germline assignment: CDR1 MNHEY and CDR2 SVGAGI. Trimming left V 2 bases short and J 7 bases short, with 11 bases between. CDR3 sequence (DNA): TGTGCCAGCAGTTACACCCACCTTATTGAAGCTTTCTTT. Translated: CASSYTHLIEAFF.

Of note for this clonotype: A much larger clone is a single base away; this may be a read error. The rearrangement uses TRBV28 and TRBJ1-4; the D is unclear. Germline CDR1 MDHEN, CDR2 SYDVKM. CDR3 length: 13 amino acids. The CDR3 protein is CASSSPTNGKLFF. The CDR3 DNA is TGTGCCAGCAGTTCCCCAACTAATGGAAAACTGTTTTTT. Full variable domain (missing parts from reference TRBV28 and TRBJ1-4): DVKVTQSSRYLVKRTGEKVFLECVQDMDHENMFWYRQDPGLGLRLIYFSYDVKMKEKGDIPEGYSVSREKKERFSLILESASTNQTSMYLCASSSPTNGKLFFGSGTQLSVL.

The chain couples TRBV6-1 to TRBJ1-4; D might be TRBD1 (5 bases). In germline, CDR1 is MNHNS, CDR2 SASEGT. V was pared by 4 bases and J by 2 bases, with 14 bases between. This CDR3 spans 16 amino acids. CDR3 sequence: CASSGVGARTNEKLFF. In DNA, the CDR3 is TGTGCCAGCAGTGGTGTAGGGGCTCGGACTAATGAAAAACTGTTTTTT.

The chain couples TRBV5-1 to TRBJ2-7; 10 bases line up with TRBD2. CDR1 SGHRS and CDR2 YFSETQ come from the germline V gene. V lost 7 bases and J lost 6; bases outside the gene matches: 4. The CDR3 covers 12 residues. CDR3 nucleotides: TGCGCCAGCCATAGCGGGAGGTTCGAGCAGTACTTC. Its translation: CASHSGRFEQYF.

Comments on this clonotype: Its ends do not fully match the called genes, so a read error is possible. V and J are TRBV28 and TRBJ1-6; D not certain. This CDR3 spans 12 amino acids. The germline gives CDR1 MDHEN, CDR2 SYDVKM. The CDR3 protein is CASSNYDSPLHF. CDR3 sequence (DNA): TGTGCCAGCAGCAACTATGATTCACCCCTCCACTTT.

This clonotype was found a few times. The chain uses TRBV9 and TRBJ2-2; no clear D. V lost 1 base to trimming and J lost 2 bases, with 12 bases between them. This CDR3 has 16 amino acids. Per germline, CDR1 SGDLS and CDR2 YYNGEE. The CDR3 reads CASSVYWGTNTGELFF. CDR3 nucleotides: TGTGCCAGCAGCGTATACTGGGGTACAAACACCGGGGAGCTGTTTTTT. Full variable domain (rest looked up from reference TRBV9 and TRBJ2-2): DSGVTQTPKHLITATGQRVTLRCSPRSGDLSVYWYQQSLDQGLQFLIQYYNGEERAKGNILERFSAQQFPDLHSELNLSSLELGDSALYFCASSVYWGTNTGELFFGEGSRLTVL.

This clonotype showed up just a few times. The CDR3 loop is CSAREKDRAGGTQYF. CDR3 nucleotides: TGCAGTGCTAGAGAGAAGGACAGGGCAGGGGGGACCCAGTACTTC. The chain employs TRBV20-1 and TRBJ2-5; 8 bases are shared with TRBD1. The CDR3 is 15 amino acids. Germline V gene data show CDR1 as DFQATT and CDR2 as SNEGSKA (reference sequence). V shed 0 bases and J 7 bases; nucleotides not matched to a gene: 10.

This clonotype came up many times. V and J are TRBV2 and TRBJ1-1, with D unclear. V was clipped by 8 bases and J by 1 base, with 5 bases between them. CDR3 size: 11 residues. Germline V gives CDR1 SNHLY, CDR2 FYNNEI. The CDR3 here is CASGENTEAFF. The CDR3 coding sequence is TGTGCCAGCGGGGAGAACACTGAAGCTTTCTTT.

This chain connects TRBV19 to TRBJ1-5; D perhaps matches TRBD1 (5 bases). The CDR3 is 15 amino acids. Germline lookup yields CDR1 LNHDA and CDR2 SQIVND (reference sequence). V dropped 4 bases and J dropped 2 bases, with 12 bases sitting between them. The CDR3 region is CASSTPRDGNQPQHF. The DNA for the CDR3 is TGTGCCAGTAGTACTCCCCGGGACGGCAATCAGCCCCAGCATTTT.

The sample holds a few counts of this clonotype. This chain connects TRBV14 to TRBJ2-7, with a tentative D call TRBD1 (6 bases). The CDR3 consists of 13 residues. Per the germline V gene, CDR1 is SGHDN and CDR2 is FVKESK. V gave up 6 bases and J gave up 0 bases, with 9 bases separating them. DNA of the CDR3: TGTGCCAGCAGTAAGACAGGCTCCTACGAGCAGTACTTC. This encodes CASSKTGSYEQYF. The full variable domain, rest sourced from reference TRBV14 and TRBJ2-7, is EAGVTQFPSHSVIEKGQTVTLRCDPISGHDNLYWYRRVMGKEIKFLLHFVKESKQDESGMPNNRFLAERTGGTYSTLKVQPAELEDSGVYFCASSKTGSYEQYFGPGTRLTVT.